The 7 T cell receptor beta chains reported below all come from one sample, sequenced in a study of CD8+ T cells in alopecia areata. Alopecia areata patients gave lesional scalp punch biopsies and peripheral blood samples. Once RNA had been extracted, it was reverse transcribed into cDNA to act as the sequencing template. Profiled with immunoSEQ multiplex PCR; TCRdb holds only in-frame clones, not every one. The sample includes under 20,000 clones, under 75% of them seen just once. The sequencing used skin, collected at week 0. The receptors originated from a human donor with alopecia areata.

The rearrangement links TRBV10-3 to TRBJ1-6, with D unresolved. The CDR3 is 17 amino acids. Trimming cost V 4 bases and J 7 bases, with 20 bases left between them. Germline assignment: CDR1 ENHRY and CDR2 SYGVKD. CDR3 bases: TGTGCCATCAGTGCTGCCCCGGGTCCCGTCTGGAATTCACCCCTCCACTTT. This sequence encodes CAISAAPGPVWNSPLHF.

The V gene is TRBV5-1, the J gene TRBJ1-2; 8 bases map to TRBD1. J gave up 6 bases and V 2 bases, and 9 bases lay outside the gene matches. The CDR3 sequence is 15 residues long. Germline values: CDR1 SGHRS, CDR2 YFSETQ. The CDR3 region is CASSFDGGDRNGYTF. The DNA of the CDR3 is TGCGCCAGCAGCTTTGATGGTGGGGACAGGAATGGCTACACCTTC.

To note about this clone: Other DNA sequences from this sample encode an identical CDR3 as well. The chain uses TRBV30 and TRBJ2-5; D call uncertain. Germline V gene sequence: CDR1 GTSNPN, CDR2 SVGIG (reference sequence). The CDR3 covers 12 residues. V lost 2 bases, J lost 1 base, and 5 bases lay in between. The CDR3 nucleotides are TGTGCCTGGAGTTGGGGCCAAGAGACCCAGTACTTC. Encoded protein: CAWSWGQETQYF.

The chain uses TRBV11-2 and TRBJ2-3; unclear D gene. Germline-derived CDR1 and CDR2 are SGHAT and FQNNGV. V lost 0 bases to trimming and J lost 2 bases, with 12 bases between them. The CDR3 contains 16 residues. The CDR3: CASSLDPFGHTDTQYF. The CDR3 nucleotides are TGTGCCAGCAGCTTAGATCCGTTTGGGCACACAGATACGCAGTATTTT.

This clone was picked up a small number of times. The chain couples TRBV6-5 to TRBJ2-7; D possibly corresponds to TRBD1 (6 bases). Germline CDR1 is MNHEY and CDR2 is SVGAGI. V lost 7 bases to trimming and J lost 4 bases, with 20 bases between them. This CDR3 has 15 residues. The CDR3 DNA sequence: TGTGCCAGCAACCCGACAGGAGCATGGGGTTACGAGCAGTACTTC. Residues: CASNPTGAWGYEQYF.

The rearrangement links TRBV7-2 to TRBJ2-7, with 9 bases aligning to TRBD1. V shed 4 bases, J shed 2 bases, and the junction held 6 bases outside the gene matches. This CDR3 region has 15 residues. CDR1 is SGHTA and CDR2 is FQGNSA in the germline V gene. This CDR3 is CASSSSGTGTYEQYF. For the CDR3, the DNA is TGTGCCAGCAGCTCGTCCGGGACAGGGACCTACGAGCAGTACTTC. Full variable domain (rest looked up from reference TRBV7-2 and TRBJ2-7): GAGVSQSPSNKVTEKGKDVELRCDPISGHTALYWYRQSLGQGLEFLIYFQGNSAPDKSGLPSDRFSAERTGGSVSTLTIQRTQQEDSAVYLCASSSSGTGTYEQYFGPGTRLTVT.

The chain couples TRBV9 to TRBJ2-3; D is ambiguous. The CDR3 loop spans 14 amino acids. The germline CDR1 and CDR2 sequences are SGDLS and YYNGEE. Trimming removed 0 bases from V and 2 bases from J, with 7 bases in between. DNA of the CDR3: TGTGCCAGCAGCGTAGGTCTTACCACAGATACGCAGTATTTT. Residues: CASSVGLTTDTQYF. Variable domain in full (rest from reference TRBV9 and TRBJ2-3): DSGVTQTPKHLITATGQRVTLRCSPRSGDLSVYWYQQSLDQGLQFLIQYYNGEERAKGNILERFSAQQFPDLHSELNLSSLELGDSALYFCASSVGLTTDTQYFGPGTRLTVL.